The present T cell receptor (beta chain) was sequenced within a study of beta chain features in type 1 diabetes. The study's findings and limits: Among patients with Type 1 diabetes, TCRB CDR3s were moderately but significantly shorter in every one of the four CD4+ subsets. In comparison with healthy donors, patients had naive, central memory and Treg TCRB repertoires that appeared more similar.

Expressed TCRB transcripts got sequenced, as all isolated RNA was reverse transcribed. Libraries were prepared by immunoSEQ multiplex PCR; TCRdb keeps only in-frame clonotypes and omits some of them. The table records around 260,000 clones, 20% to 25% of them present only once. The authors sorted CD4+ naive, central memory, regulatory and stem cell-like memory cells via CD45RO/CCR7/CD25/CD127/CD95/CD27. Purity (above 95%) was reached by all sorted populations. The germline gives CDR1 MDHEN, CDR2 SYDVKM. Trimming pared 5 bases from V and 9 bases from J, leaving 11 bases between. CDR3 size: 12 residues. Regarding this clone: The antigen is not known.

The specimen sequenced was naive CD4+ T cells from blood. The chain employs TRBV28 and TRBJ2-1; TRBD1 is a possible D gene (5 bases). The TCR was taken from a woman in her twenties or thirties with type 1 diabetes. The DNA for the CDR3 is TGTGCCAGCAGTCTCCAGGGTTCTGAGCAGTTCTTC. The encoded protein is CASSLQGSEQFF.